Shown below are 14 T cell receptor beta chains from a single sample sequenced in a study of metastatic and nonmetastatic thyroid tumors. Nobody among the patients had been given any treatment before thyroid surgery. TCRdb re-called the PCR reads via MiXCR. The data contain more than 90,000 clones, about an eighth of them singletons. Sequenced input: blood. The receptors derive from a female donor with papillary thyroid cancer or a benign thyroid nodule (not recorded which). Some clones in this sample may be carry-over from other donors' samples.

Of note for this clone: A single base separates this from a much larger clone, so it may be a read error. V and J are TRBV9 and TRBJ2-1; tentatively, D is TRBD2 (6 bases). V was cut by 9 bases and J by 0 bases, with 13 bases left in between. The CDR3 is made up of 14 amino acids. Germline values: CDR1 SGDLS, CDR2 YYNGEE. The DNA of the CDR3 is TGTGCCATCAGTGGGCGGGGCTCCTACAATGAGCAGTTCTTC. This codes for CAISGRGSYNEQFF.

This clone was detected ten times or more. This rearrangement joins TRBV9 to TRBJ1-2, with 10 nucleotides matching TRBD1. There are 13 residues in the CDR3. After removal of 6 bases from V and 13 bases from J, the junction contained 12 bases not matched to a gene. Germline V gives CDR1 SGDLS, CDR2 YYNGEE. CDR3 bases: TGTGCCAGCACCTCCCGGGACAGGGGACCCACCACCTTC. The encoded protein is CASTSRDRGPTTF.

This clone was counted many times. Possible read error: a much larger clone is one base away. The chain employs TRBV28 and TRBJ1-5; D possibly corresponds to TRBD1 (5 bases). This CDR3 has 15 residues. The V and J ends lost 6 bases and 3 bases respectively, with 15 bases between them. Germline values: CDR1 MDHEN, CDR2 SYDVKM. CDR3 in DNA: TGTGCCAGCAGCCAAGGGGACGACCTCAATCAGCCCCAGCATTTT. The encoded protein is CASSQGDDLNQPQHF.

The chain links TRBV5-1 to TRBJ1-1; 8 bases are a match to TRBD1. V lost 7 bases, J lost 5 bases, and 16 bases stayed unmatched. Per germline, CDR1 SGHRS and CDR2 YFSETQ. The CDR3 totals 16 residues. This CDR3 reads CASFFRDRRRGTEAFF. The CDR3 nucleotides read TGCGCCAGCTTTTTTCGGGACAGGCGCCGAGGGACTGAAGCTTTCTTT.

The sample holds many counts of this clone. The V gene is TRBV12-3 or TRBV12-4, the J gene TRBJ2-7; possibly TRBD1 for D (5 bases). The CDR3 totals 13 residues. V shed 2 bases and J shed 5 bases, with 10 bases lying between them. In DNA form, the CDR3 reads TGTGCCAGCAGTTTACGGGCCAGGGACGAGCAGTACTTC. Protein: CASSLRARDEQYF.

Details on this clone: Within the sample, other DNA sequences also encode this same CDR3. This chain links TRBV6-1 with TRBJ2-5; 14 bases are a match to TRBD2. CDR1 is MNHNS, CDR2 SASEGT, per germline. V lost 0 bases to trimming and J lost 5 bases; unmatched junction nucleotides: 11. This CDR3 is built from 19 residues. CDR3 amino acids: CASSEALGTSGSLEETQYF. The DNA for the CDR3 is TGTGCCAGCAGTGAAGCGCTCGGGACTAGCGGGAGTTTGGAGGAGACCCAGTACTTC.

The CDR3 reads CASSLAACGGYGYTF. As DNA, the CDR3 is TGTGCCAGCAGCTTAGCGGCATGTGGAGGTTATGGCTACACCTTC. This rearrangement joins TRBV7-2 to TRBJ1-2; D uncertain. This CDR3 has 15 residues. V lost 0 bases and J lost 5, with 13 bases in between. CDR1 SGHTA and CDR2 FQGNSA come from the germline V gene.

The sample holds many counts of this clone. V usage is TRBV20-1 and J usage is TRBJ2-4; 11 bases map to TRBD2. Trimming removed 2 bases from V and 1 base from J; junction bases left unmatched: 16. This CDR3 is 20 amino acids long. CDR1 DFQATT and CDR2 SNEGSKA come from the germline V gene (reference sequence). For the CDR3, the DNA is TGCAGTGCTAGAAAGGGGCGACTAGCGGGACATTACTCCGCCAAAAACATTCAGTACTTC. Protein product: CSARKGRLAGHYSAKNIQYF.

There are a few counts of this clone. The chain couples TRBV28 to TRBJ2-7; either TRBD1 or TRBD2 may supply D (5 bases each). Looked up from germline, CDR1 is MDHEN and CDR2 is SYDVKM. The CDR3 runs to 12 residues. In nucleotides, the CDR3 is TGTTCCATCTATGAGGGGCCTTACGAGCAGTACTTC. It yields the protein CSIYEGPYEQYF.

This clone showed up just a few times. The J gene is TRBJ1-1, the V gene TRBV18; maybe TRBD1 (5 bases). The V and J ends lost 3 bases and 5 bases respectively, with 13 bases between them. Germline-derived CDR1 and CDR2 are KGHSH and LQKENI. This CDR3 contains 14 residues. CDR3 sequence reads: CASSPRARETEAFF. The CDR3 nucleotides are TGTGCCAGCTCACCGCGCGCCAGGGAAACTGAAGCTTTCTTT. Together with reference TRBV18 and TRBJ1-1, the CDR3 gives the full variable domain: NAGVMQNPRHLVRRRGQEARLRCSPMKGHSHVYWYRQLPEEGLKFMVYLQKENIIDESGMPKERFSAEFPKEGPSILRIQQVVRGDSAAYFCASSPRARETEAFFGQGTRLTVV.

Many counts were recorded for this clone. V usage is TRBV7-6 and J usage is TRBJ2-1; the match to TRBD2 covers 7 bases. This CDR3 contains 16 residues. V shed 5 bases and J 6 bases; nucleotides not matched to a gene: 13. Germline values: CDR1 SGHVS, CDR2 FNYEAQ. The CDR3 coding sequence is TGTGCCAGCAGCCCCGCTACTAGCGAGCTCGTCAATGAGCAGTTCTTC. Its translation: CASSPATSELVNEQFF. Filled out from reference TRBV7-6 and TRBJ2-1, the complete variable domain reads GAGVSQSPRYKVTKRGQDVALRCDPISGHVSLYWYRQALGQGPEFLTYFNYEAQQDKSGLPNDRFSAERPEGSISTLTIQRTEQRDSAMYRCASSPATSELVNEQFFGPGTRLTVL.

The V and J genes are TRBV3-1 and TRBJ1-2; D unclear. The V gene's germline CDR1 is LGHDT and CDR2 YNNKEL (reference sequence). The CDR3 extends over 13 amino acids. The V end lost 4 bases, the J end lost 10 bases, and 16 bases lay between the germline ends. As DNA, the CDR3 is TGTGCCAGCAGCCGTCCGGGAAAGAATTACTACACCTTC. It yields the protein CASSRPGKNYYTF. Full variable domain (outside the CDR3, taken from reference TRBV3-1 and TRBJ1-2): DTAVSQTPKYLVTQMGNDKSIKCEQNLGHDTMYWYKQDSKKFLKIMFSYNNKELIINETVPNRFSPKSPDKAHLNLHINSLELGDSAVYFCASSRPGKNYYTFGSGTRLTVV.

This clone was seen many times. The chain joins TRBV9 to TRBJ2-3; a weak D match, TRBD2 (7 bases). This CDR3 has 15 amino acids. V was shortened by 3 bases and J by 6 bases, with 17 bases between the two germline ends. CDR1 and CDR2 from the germline V gene are SGDLS and YYNGEE. The CDR3 DNA reads TGTGCCAGCAGCGCCGCATGGGGGGGCGGGGATACGCAGTATTTT. This encodes CASSAAWGGGDTQYF.

As for this clone: With a much larger clone just one base away, this may be a read error. Other DNA sequences from this sample encode an identical CDR3 as well. J is TRBJ2-5 and V is TRBV20-1; the D gene is possibly TRBD1 (5 bases). CDR3 length equals 13 residues. V was trimmed by 3 bases and J by 2 bases, leaving 10 bases between them. Germline lookup yields CDR1 DFQATT and CDR2 SNEGSKA (reference sequence). CDR3 DNA: TGCAGTGCTAGGAACAGGTTTCAAGAGACCCAGTACTTC. This sequence encodes CSARNRFQETQYF.